One sample yielded the 13 T cell receptor beta chains listed below, sequenced in a study of human T cells and chemical hapten exposure. TCRdb reprocessed the RACE reads with MiXCR, giving one entry per CDR3 protein. The repertoire holds 90,000 to 110,000 distinct CDR3 sequences, with under 40% as singletons. The time point denotes: patch test 3, about 24 weeks after DPC sensitization. Treatment indicated: therapeutic diphenylcyclopropenone sensitization with weekly scalp DPC. Sequencing used whole blood, obtained in connection with sensitization to the hapten diphenylcyclopropenone (DPC). These receptors originate from a middle-aged man with alopecia areata. Some clones in this sample may be carry-over from other donors' samples.

V usage is TRBV20-1 and J usage is TRBJ2-7, with 8 nucleotides matching TRBD1. Germline CDR1 DFQATT, CDR2 SNEGSKA (reference sequence). CDR3 length equals 13 residues. V trimming: 3 bases; J trimming: 1 base; junction bases outside the gene matches: 2. This CDR3 is CSASNRGSYEQYV. Written as DNA, the CDR3 is TGCAGTGCTAGCAACAGGGGGTCCTACGAGCAGTACGTC.

This sequence joins TRBV11-3 and TRBJ1-1; D is ambiguous. CDR1 and CDR2 (germline): SGHNT, YENEEA. V was clipped by 10 bases and J by 4 bases, with 16 bases between them. The CDR3 is made up of 13 amino acids. DNA of the CDR3: TGTGCCACAACGGGTGGTAGGAGCACTGAAGCTTTCTTT. Encoded protein: CATTGGRSTEAFF. The full variable domain, in which reference TRBV11-3 and TRBJ1-1 provide the parts outside the CDR3, is EAGVVQSPRYKIIEKKQPVAFWCNPISGHNTLYWYLQNLGQGPELLIRYENEEAVDDSQLPKDRFSAERLKGVDSTLKIQPAELGDSAVYLCATTGGRSTEAFFGQGTRLTVV.

This chain links TRBV11-2 with TRBJ1-4; TRBD1 is a possible D gene (5 bases). Trimming left V 5 bases short and J 3 bases short, with 16 bases between. Germline loops: CDR1 SGHAT, CDR2 FQNNGV. The CDR3 contains 16 residues. The CDR3 nucleotides read TGTGCCAGCAGCCCCCTTACGGGACGGCCTAATGAAAAACTGTTTTTT. Translation gives CASSPLTGRPNEKLFF.

There are a few counts of this clonotype. This chain uses TRBV7-2 with TRBJ1-2, with D possibly being TRBD1 (6 bases). Germline values: CDR1 SGHTA, CDR2 FQGNSA. This CDR3 region has 16 residues. Trimming cost V 0 bases and J 3 bases, with 14 bases left between them. CDR3 sequence: CASSLATGGGYYGYTF. The CDR3 coding sequence is TGTGCCAGCAGCTTAGCTACGGGGGGGGGCTACTATGGCTACACCTTC. The full variable domain, with the rest looked up from reference TRBV7-2 and TRBJ1-2, is GAGVSQSPSNKVTEKGKDVELRCDPISGHTALYWYRQSLGQGLEFLIYFQGNSAPDKSGLPSDRFSAERTGGSVSTLTIQRTQQEDSAVYLCASSLATGGGYYGYTFGSGTRLTVV.

In DNA form, the CDR3 reads TGTGCCAGCAGCGGGGCGGGAGGACTTCAAGAGACCCAGTACTTC. Amino acids: CASSGAGGLQETQYF. The chain carries TRBV7-2 and TRBJ2-5; 8 bases line up with TRBD2. Unmatched junction bases numbered 7, after V lost 5 bases and J lost 2 bases. There are 15 residues in the CDR3. Germline V gene lookup returns CDR1 SGHTA and CDR2 FQGNSA.

The chain links TRBV6-8 to TRBJ2-7; the D gene is possibly TRBD1 (6 bases). There are 16 residues in the CDR3. CDR1 is MNHGY, CDR2 SAAAGT, per germline. The germline V and J ends were trimmed by 0 bases and 3 bases, with 15 bases remaining between them. The CDR3 protein is CASSYSMKGEYYEQYF. Written as DNA, the CDR3 is TGTGCCAGCAGTTACTCGATGAAGGGGGAATACTACGAGCAGTACTTC.

This chain uses TRBV27 with TRBJ2-1, with 14 bases that match TRBD2. Germline-derived CDR1 and CDR2 are MNHEY and SMNVEV (reference sequence). Trimming cost V 7 bases and J 7 bases; bases outside gene matches: 6. The CDR3 spans 15 residues. This chain's CDR3 is CASTYGTSGSNEQFF. CDR3 sequence (DNA): TGTGCCAGCACCTACGGGACTAGCGGGAGTAATGAGCAGTTCTTC.

This clonotype was counted a few times. DNA of the CDR3: TGTGCCAGCAGTTTTCAGGGGACAGTGGGCGGAGAGCAGTACGTC. Translated: CASSFQGTVGGEQYV. This chain joins TRBV12-3 or TRBV12-4 and TRBJ2-7, with TRBD1 matching 7 bases. The CDR3 contains 15 residues. J was trimmed by 7 bases and V by 3 bases; bases with no gene match: 12.

A few counts support this clonotype. This chain joins TRBV10-3 and TRBJ1-6; D unclear. Trimming cost V 10 bases and J 10 bases, with 17 bases left between them. The germline CDR1 and CDR2 sequences are ENHRY and SYGVKD. The CDR3 has 13 amino acids. The chain's CDR3 is CATLGREGSPLHF. The CDR3 DNA sequence: TGTGCCACCCTCGGCCGAGAGGGATCACCCCTCCACTTT.

V gene TRBV12-3 or TRBV12-4 combines with J gene TRBJ2-4; a possible D gene is TRBD1 (6 bases). The V end was cut by 10 bases, the J end by 5 bases, with 12 bases between. The CDR3 loop spans 12 amino acids. The chain's CDR3 is CATPYRENIQYF. The DNA of the CDR3 is TGTGCCACCCCCTACAGGGAAAACATTCAGTACTTC.

The rearrangement joins TRBV9 to TRBJ2-6; D is uncertain. V shed 4 bases and J shed 0 bases, with 8 bases lying between them. The CDR3 covers 15 residues. Germline CDR1 and CDR2: SGDLS and YYNGEE. As DNA, the CDR3 is TGTGCCAGCAGCCCCCTAAGCTCTGGGGCCAACGTCCTGACTTTC. This sequence encodes CASSPLSSGANVLTF.

The rearrangement joins TRBV5-1 to TRBJ2-6, with no clear D. The CDR3 extends over 15 amino acids. In germline, CDR1 is SGHRS, CDR2 YFSETQ. V lost 0 bases and J lost 2, with 6 bases in between. In nucleotides, the CDR3 is TGCGCCAGCAGCTTGGATGGTACTGGGGCCAACGTCCTGACTTTC. This sequence encodes CASSLDGTGANVLTF. Supplemented by reference TRBV5-1 and TRBJ2-6, the full variable domain reads KAGVTQTPRYLIKTRGQQVTLSCSPISGHRSVSWYQQTPGQGLQFLFEYFSETQRNKGNFPGRFSGRQFSNSRSEMNVSTLELGDSALYLCASSLDGTGANVLTFGAGSRLTVL.

The chain combines TRBV7-2 with TRBJ2-7; no clear D gene. V lost 5 bases and J lost 7, with 18 bases in between. The CDR3 contains 14 residues. Germline-derived CDR1 and CDR2 are SGHTA and FQGNSA. The chain's CDR3 is CASSNPGLGREQYF. CDR3 nucleotides: TGTGCCAGCAGCAACCCCGGCCTAGGTAGGGAGCAGTACTTC.